This TCR beta chain was observed in a study of CD8 T cells in Susac syndrome (dated by TCRdb to the late 2010s). For the wider study: Of the Susac syndrome patients who were sequenced, roughly 8 were in clinical remission while 5 or 6 had clinically active disease. At blood withdrawal, Susac syndrome patients were therapy-naive, treated with corticosteroids (with IVIg additionally given to some), or treated with IVIg alone. The study used repertoire sequencing to test whether antigen drove CD8+ T cell activation and differentiation in Susac syndrome. The clonality of the CD8+ T cell repertoire was compared across approximately eleven healthy donors, around 14 Susac syndrome patients and 15 multiple sclerosis patients. Broader findings and caveats from the paper: Over 15 Susac-specific public clones were identified in the total CD8+ repertoire, and about 5 Susac-specific public clones were identified in the CD8+ TEMRA repertoire. Susac syndrome CD8+ repertoires showed clonal expansion, highest in CD8+ TEMRA cells and greater in clinically active than remitting patients. The number of individuals in the TCR sequencing and HLA analysis was acknowledged as relatively small.

RNA was extracted using the RNeasy kit, and about 0.5 to 1 ug of the RNA was reverse transcribed with random hexamers. TCR beta CDR3 regions were amplified with the immunoSEQ multiplex PCR assay covering 54 Vbeta and 13 Jbeta segments. To correct PCR amplification bias, a synthetic template baseline was used for both primer optimization and computational correction. Under the source paper's analysis protocol: Reads were annotated to V, D and J genes according to IMGT and were analyzed with immunoSEQ Analyzer, with only productive sequences retained. To calculate clonality, Shannon entropy was normalized by log2 of the number of productive unique sequences and then subtracted from one. Public and private clones were assessed among the 100 most prevalent clones of each patient and control. Clones were defined as Susac-specific if absent from the healthy and MS cohorts, from over a thousand published viral clones and from other ImmuneACCESS disease sequences. In TCRdb, the public reads were trimmed at Q25 with fastp and aligned with MiXCR, with productive beta chains retained. Every CDR3 protein is listed once, alongside the most common genes and DNA of its rows. The V and J calls and clone size are TCRdb's, not the authors'. This sample holds around 80,000 distinct CDR3 sequences; about 95% were observed only once. The top ten clones comprise about 0.41% of the sample.

Peripheral blood CD8+ and CD4+ T cells from healthy donors, Susac syndrome patients and multiple sclerosis patients were profiled by high-throughput TCR beta sequencing. The Susac syndrome patients fulfilled recently defined diagnostic criteria for definite or probable disease. Bulk CD8+ and CD4+ T cells were purified by magnetic negative isolation, whereas CD8+ TEMRA cells were enriched by FACS. Blood was collected in EDTA tubes and processed within 24 hours, with PBMCs isolated through density gradient centrifugation. PBMCs intended for TCR sequencing were cryopreserved in liquid nitrogen and were subsequently thawed in a 37 degrees C water bath. The sorted or isolated CD4+, CD8+ and CD8+ TEMRA cells reached a purity of at least 90%. As regards this clonotype: The antigen this receptor binds is unknown. The input lacks base qualities; no much larger clone sits a single base away.

Trimming takes 4 bases off V and 0 bases off J; junction bases not matched to a gene: 5. The CDR3 has 17 amino acids, counting the end cysteine and phenylalanine. Only the CDR3 region is kept as DNA, spanning 51 bases read in frame from base 1. The CDR1 and CDR2 encoded by the germline V gene are KGHDR and SFDVKD. The receptor comes from a human donor with Susac syndrome. Recombination connected TRBV24-1 to TRBJ2-5; TRBD2 matches 12 bases in the middle. Material: CD8+ T cells from PBMCs. The base sequence is TGTGCCACCAGTGACCGACGGACTAGCGGGAACCAAGAGACCCAGTACTTC. This translates into CATSDRRTSGNQETQYF.